This T cell receptor beta chain was sequenced for a study of T cell changes during pregnancy in multiple sclerosis. TCRdb's copy holds only in-frame clones and misses some; the assay was immunoSEQ multiplex PCR. The table records fewer than 150,000 clones, about 96% of them present only once. The CDR3 has 16 residues. V shed 1 base and J 7 bases; nucleotides not matched to a gene: 9. The V gene's germline CDR1 is SGHDT and CDR2 YYEEEE. This clone was observed a handful of times. V is TRBV5-6 and J is TRBJ2-2, with TRBD2 matching 8 bases. The specimen was peripheral blood, collected after pregnancy. The TCR comes from a female donor with multiple sclerosis, enrolled in a pregnancy study. The DNA for the CDR3 is TGTGCCAGCAGCTTGTTTTCGGGAGGGCCGGGCGGGGAGCTGTTTTTT. It is translated as CASSLFSGGPGGELFF.